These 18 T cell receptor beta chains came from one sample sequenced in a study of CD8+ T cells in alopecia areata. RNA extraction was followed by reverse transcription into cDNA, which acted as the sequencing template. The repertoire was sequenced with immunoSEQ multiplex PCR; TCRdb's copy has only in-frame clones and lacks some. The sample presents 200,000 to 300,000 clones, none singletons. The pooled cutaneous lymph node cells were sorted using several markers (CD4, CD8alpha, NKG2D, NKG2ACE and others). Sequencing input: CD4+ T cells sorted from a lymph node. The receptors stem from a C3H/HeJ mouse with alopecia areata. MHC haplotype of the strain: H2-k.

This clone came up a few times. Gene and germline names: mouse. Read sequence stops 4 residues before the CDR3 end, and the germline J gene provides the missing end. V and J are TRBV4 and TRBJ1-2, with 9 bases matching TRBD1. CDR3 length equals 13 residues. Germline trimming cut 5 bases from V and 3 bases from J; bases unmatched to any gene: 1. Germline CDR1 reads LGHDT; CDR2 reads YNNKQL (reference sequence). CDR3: CASSRDRDSDYTF. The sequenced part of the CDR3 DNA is TGTGCCAGCAGCCGGGACAGGGACTCC.

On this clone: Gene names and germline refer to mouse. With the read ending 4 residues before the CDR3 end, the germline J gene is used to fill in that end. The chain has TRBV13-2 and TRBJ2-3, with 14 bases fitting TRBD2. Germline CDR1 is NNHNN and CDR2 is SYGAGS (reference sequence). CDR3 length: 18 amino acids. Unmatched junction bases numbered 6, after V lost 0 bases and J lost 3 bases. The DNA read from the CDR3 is TGTGCCAGCGGTGATGCGGGGACTGGGGGGGCGCGGGCAGAA. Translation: CASGDAGTGGARAE. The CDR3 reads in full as CASGDAGTGGARAETLYF.

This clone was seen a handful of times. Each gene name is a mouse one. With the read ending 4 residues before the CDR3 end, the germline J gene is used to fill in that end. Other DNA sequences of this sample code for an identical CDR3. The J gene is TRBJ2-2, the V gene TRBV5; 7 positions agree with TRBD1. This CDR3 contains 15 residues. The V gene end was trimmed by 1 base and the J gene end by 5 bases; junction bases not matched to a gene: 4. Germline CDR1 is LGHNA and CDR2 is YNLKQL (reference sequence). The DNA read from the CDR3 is TGTGCCAGCAGCCAAGGACAGGGAGGGACCGGG. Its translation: CASSQGQGGTG. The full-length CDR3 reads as CASSQGQGGTGQLYF.

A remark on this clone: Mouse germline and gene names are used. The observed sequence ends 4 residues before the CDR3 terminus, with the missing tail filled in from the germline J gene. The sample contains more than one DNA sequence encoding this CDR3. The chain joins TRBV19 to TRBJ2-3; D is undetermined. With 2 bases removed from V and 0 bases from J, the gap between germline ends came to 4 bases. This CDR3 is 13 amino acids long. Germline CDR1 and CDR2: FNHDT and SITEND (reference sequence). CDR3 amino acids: CASSISSAETLYF. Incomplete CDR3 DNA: TGTGCCAGCAGTATTAGTAGTGCAGAA.

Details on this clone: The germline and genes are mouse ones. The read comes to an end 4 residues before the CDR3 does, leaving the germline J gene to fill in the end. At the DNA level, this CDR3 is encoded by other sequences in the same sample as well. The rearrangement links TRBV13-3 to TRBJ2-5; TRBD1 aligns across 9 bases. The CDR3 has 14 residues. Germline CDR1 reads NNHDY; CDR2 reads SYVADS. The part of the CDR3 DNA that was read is TGTGCCAGCAGTCCCACAGGGGGCCGGGAC. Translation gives CASSPTGGRD. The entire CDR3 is CASSPTGGRDTQYF.

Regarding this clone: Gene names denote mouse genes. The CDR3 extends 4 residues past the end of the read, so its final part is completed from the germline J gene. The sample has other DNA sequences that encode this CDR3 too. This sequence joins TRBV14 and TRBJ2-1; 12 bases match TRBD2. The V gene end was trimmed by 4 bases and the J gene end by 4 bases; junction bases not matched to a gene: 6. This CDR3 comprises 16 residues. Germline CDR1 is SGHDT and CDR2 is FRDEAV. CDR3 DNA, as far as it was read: TGTGCCAGCAGTCTCGACTGGGGGGGCGCTTATGCT. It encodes CASSLDWGGAYA. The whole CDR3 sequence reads CASSLDWGGAYAEQFF.

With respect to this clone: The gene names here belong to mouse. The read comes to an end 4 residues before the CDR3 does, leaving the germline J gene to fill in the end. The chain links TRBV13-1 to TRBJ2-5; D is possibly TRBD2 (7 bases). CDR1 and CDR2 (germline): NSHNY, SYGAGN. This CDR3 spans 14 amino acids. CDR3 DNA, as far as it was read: TGTGCCAGCAGTTCTGGGGGCGGAAAAGAC. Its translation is CASSSGGGKD. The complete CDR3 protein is CASSSGGGKDTQYF.

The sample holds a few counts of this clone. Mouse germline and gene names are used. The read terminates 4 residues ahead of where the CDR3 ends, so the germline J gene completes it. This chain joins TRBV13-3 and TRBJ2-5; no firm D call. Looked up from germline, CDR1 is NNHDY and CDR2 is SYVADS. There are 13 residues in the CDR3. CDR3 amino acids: CASSDSREDTQYF. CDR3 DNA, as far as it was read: TGTGCCAGCAGTGATAGCAGAGAAGAC.

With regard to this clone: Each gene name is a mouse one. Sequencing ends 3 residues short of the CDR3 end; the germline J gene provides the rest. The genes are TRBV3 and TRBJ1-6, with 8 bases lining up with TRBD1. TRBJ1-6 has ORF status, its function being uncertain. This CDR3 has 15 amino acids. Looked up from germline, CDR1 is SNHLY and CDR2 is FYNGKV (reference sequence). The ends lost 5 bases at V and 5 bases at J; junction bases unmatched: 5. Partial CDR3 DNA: TGTGCCAGCAGCCCCAGGGGGCGCGATAATTCGCCC. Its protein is CASSPRGRDNSP. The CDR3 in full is CASSPRGRDNSPLYF.

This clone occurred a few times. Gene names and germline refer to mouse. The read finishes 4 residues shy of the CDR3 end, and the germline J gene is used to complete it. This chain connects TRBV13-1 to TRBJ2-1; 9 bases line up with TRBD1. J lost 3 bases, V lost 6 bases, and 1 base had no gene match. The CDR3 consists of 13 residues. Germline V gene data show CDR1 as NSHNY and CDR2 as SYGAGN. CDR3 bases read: TGTGCCAGCAAACAGGGGGCCTATGCT. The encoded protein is CASKQGAYA. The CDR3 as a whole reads CASKQGAYAEQFF.

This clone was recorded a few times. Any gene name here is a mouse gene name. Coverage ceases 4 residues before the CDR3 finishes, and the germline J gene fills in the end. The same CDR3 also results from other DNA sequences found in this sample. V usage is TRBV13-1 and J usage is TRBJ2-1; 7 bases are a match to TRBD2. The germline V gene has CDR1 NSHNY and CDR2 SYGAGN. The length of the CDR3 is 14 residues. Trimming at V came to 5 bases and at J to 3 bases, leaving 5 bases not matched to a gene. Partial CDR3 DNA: TGTGCCAGCAGCGCCGGGACTGTCTATGCT. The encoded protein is CASSAGTVYA. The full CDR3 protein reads CASSAGTVYAEQFF.

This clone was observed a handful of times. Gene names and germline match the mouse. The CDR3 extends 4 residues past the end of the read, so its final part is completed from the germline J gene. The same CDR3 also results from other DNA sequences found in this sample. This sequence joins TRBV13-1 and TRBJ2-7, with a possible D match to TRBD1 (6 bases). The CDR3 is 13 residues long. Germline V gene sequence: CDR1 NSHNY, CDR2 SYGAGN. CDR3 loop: CASSDAGQYEQYF. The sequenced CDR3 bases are TGTGCCAGCAGTGATGCAGGACAGTAT.

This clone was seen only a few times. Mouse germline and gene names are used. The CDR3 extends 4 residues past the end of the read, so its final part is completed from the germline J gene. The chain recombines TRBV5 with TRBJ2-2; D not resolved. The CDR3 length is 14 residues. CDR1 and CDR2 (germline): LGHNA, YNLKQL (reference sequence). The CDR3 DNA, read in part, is TGTGCCAGCAGCCAAGATCCCCTGGAGGGG. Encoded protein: CASSQDPLEG. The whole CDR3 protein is CASSQDPLEGQLYF.

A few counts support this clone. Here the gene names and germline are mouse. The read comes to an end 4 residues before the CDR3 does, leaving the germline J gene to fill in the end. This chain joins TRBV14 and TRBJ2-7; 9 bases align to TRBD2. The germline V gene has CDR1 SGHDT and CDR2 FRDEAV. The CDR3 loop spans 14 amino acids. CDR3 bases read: TGTGCCAGCAGCAGTTGGGGGGGCGCGTAT. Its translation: CASSSWGGAY. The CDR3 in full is CASSSWGGAYEQYF.

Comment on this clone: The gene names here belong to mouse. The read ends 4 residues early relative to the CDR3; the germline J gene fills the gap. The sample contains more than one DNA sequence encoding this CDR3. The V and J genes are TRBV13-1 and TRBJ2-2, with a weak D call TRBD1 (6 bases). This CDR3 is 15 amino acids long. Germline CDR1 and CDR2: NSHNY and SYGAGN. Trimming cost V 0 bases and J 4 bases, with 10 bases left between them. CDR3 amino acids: CASSDAQGGTGQLYF. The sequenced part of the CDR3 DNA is TGTGCCAGCAGTGATGCACAGGGTGGCACCGGG.

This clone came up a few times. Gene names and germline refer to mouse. CDR3 bases read: TGCACCTGCAGTGCTAGGTCAAACTCC. Translation: CTCSARSNS. The whole CDR3 is CTCSARSNSDYTF. V gene TRBV1 combines with J gene TRBJ1-2; D remains unclear. The read ends 4 residues before the CDR3 terminus; that terminus is restored from the germline J gene. CDR1 and CDR2 from the germline V gene are NSQYPW and LRSPGD (reference sequence). The CDR3 length is 13 residues. The V end lost 3 bases, the J end lost 0 bases, and 5 bases lay between the germline ends.

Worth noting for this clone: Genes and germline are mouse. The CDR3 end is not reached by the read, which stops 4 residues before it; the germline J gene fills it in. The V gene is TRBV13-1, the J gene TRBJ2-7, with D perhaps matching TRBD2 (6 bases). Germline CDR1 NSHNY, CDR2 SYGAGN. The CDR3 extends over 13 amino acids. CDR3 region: CASSDPGVDEQYF. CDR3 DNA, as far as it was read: TGTGCCAGCAGTGATCCTGGGGTGGAT.

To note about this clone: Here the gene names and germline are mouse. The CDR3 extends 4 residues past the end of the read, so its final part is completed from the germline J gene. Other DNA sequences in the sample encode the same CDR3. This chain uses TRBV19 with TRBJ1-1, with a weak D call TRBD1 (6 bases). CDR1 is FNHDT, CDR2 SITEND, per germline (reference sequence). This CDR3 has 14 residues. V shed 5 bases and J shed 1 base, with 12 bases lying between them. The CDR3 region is CASSPQGRNTEVFF. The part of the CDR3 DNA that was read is TGTGCCAGCAGCCCTCAGGGGCGGAACACA.